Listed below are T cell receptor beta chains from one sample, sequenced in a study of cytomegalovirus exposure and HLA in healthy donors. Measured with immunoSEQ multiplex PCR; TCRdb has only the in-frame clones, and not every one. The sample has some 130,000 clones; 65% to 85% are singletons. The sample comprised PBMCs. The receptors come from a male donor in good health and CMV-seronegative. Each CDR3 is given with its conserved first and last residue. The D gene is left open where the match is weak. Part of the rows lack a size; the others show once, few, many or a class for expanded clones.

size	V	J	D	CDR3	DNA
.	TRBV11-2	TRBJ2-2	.	CASSQMILGDTGELFF	TGTGCCAGCAGCCAGATGATCTTAGGGGACACCGGGGAGCTGTTTTTT
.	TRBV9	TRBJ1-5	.	CASSVAGGNQPQHF	TGTGCCAGCAGCGTAGCTGGGGGGAATCAGCCCCAGCATTTT
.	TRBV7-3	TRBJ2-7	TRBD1	CASSLKATGTGAYEQYF	TGTGCCAGCAGCTTAAAGGCTACTGGGACAGGCGCCTACGAGCAGTACTTC
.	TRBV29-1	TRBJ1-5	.	CSVELGGSGNQPQHF	TGCAGCGTTGAATTGGGGGGAAGTGGCAATCAGCCCCAGCATTTT
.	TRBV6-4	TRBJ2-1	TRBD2	CASRAEGGRAHNEQFF	TGTGCCAGCAGGGCCGAGGGCGGGAGGGCTCACAATGAGCAGTTCTTC
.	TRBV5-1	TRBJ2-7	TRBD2	CASSSGLAGVSYEQYF	TGCGCCAGCAGCTCTGGACTAGCGGGAGTGTCCTACGAGCAGTACTTC
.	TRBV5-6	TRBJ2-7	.	CASRRRDSSYEQYF	TGTGCCAGCAGAAGGCGGGACTCCTCCTACGAGCAGTACTTC
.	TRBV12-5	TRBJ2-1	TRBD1	CASGLGQGERNEQFF	TGTGCTAGTGGTTTGGGACAGGGGGAACGCAATGAGCAGTTCTTC
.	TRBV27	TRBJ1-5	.	CASSHRADQPQHF	TGTGCCAGCAGTCACAGGGCCGATCAGCCCCAGCATTTT
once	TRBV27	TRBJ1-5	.	CASSAIKRQPQHF	TGTGCCAGCAGTGCCATCAAGCGTCAGCCCCAGCATTTT
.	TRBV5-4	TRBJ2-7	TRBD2	CASSFATSGLKDYEQYF	TGTGCCAGCAGCTTCGCGACTAGCGGCTTAAAAGACTACGAGCAGTACTTC
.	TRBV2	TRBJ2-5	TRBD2	CASSFDSGKETQYF	TGTGCCAGCAGTTTTGACAGCGGGAAAGAGACCCAGTACTTC
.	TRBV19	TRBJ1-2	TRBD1	CASTEQGEFWGYGYTF	TGTGCCAGTACGGAACAGGGGGAATTCTGGGGCTATGGCTACACCTTC
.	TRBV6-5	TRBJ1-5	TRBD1	CASRQGAGQPQHF	TGTGCCAGTCGACAGGGGGCAGGGCAGCCCCAGCATTTT
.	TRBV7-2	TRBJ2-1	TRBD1	CASSLDRVIDEQFF	TGTGCCAGCAGCCTGGACAGGGTGATAGATGAGCAGTTCTTC
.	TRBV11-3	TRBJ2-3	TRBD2	CASSLGGAGGGDTQYF	TGTGCCAGCAGCTTAGGAGGGGCGGGAGGTGGAGATACGCAGTATTTT
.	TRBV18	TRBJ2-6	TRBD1	CASSPPGTDYSGANVLTF	TGTGCCAGCTCACCCCCCGGGACAGACTACTCTGGGGCCAACGTCCTGACTTTC
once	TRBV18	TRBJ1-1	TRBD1	CASSQDRGSEAFF	TGTGCCAGCTCACAGGACAGGGGCTCTGAAGCTTTCTTT
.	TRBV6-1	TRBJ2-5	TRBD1	CASSEDPLETGGEKETQYF	TGTGCCAGCAGTGAAGACCCCCTAGAGACAGGGGGTGAAAAAGAGACCCAGTACTTC
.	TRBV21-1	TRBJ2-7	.	CASSNGRDSYEQYF	TGTGCCAGCAGCAATGGGCGGGACTCCTACGAGCAGTACTTC
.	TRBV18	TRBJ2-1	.	CASSPVPSGNEQFF	TGTGCCAGCTCACCTGTACCTTCCGGCAATGAGCAGTTCTTC
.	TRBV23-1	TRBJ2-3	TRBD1	CQYPDRPYTDTQYF	TGCCAATACCCGGACAGGCCGTACACAGATACGCAGTATTTT
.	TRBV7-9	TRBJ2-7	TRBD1	CASSLDPRGTVYEQYF	TGTGCCAGCAGCTTAGACCCTAGGGGGACAGTCTACGAGCAGTACTTC
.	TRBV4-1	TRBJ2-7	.	CASSQDPDSLYEQYF	TGCGCCAGCAGCCAAGACCCGGACAGCCTATACGAGCAGTACTTC
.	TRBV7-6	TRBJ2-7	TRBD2	CASSTGGGLREQYF	TGTGCCAGCAGCACCGGGGGGGGCCTGAGAGAGCAGTACTTC
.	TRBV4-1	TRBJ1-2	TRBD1	CASSPQGQSNYGYTF	TGCGCCAGCAGCCCCCAGGGACAGTCTAACTATGGCTACACCTTC
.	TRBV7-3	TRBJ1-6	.	CASSSKRDSPLHF	TGTGCCAGCAGCTCAAAGAGGGATTCACCCCTCCACTTT
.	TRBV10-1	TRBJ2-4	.	CASSESLGGGNIQYF	TGCGCCAGCAGTGAGTCCCTAGGGGGGGGGAACATTCAGTACTTC
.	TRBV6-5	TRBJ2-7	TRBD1	CASRDRGLAYEQYF	TGTGCCAGCAGAGACAGGGGGCTGGCGTACGAGCAGTACTTC
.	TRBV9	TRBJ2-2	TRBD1	CASSAGQPNTGELFF	TGTGCCAGCAGCGCGGGACAGCCGAACACCGGGGAGCTGTTTTTT
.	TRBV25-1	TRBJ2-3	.	CASSELQGFF	TGTGCCAGCAGTGAACTACAGGGTTTTTTT
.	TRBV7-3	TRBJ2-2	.	CASSISGTNTGELFF	TGTGCCAGCAGCATTAGCGGAACGAACACCGGGGAGCTGTTTTTT
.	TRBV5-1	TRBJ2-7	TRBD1	CASSTVDRDPYEQYF	TGCGCCAGCAGCACAGTGGACAGGGACCCCTACGAGCAGTACTTC
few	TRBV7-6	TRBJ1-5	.	CASSSGPGGVDQPQHF	TGTGCCAGCAGCTCCGGACCCGGCGGGGTGGATCAGCCCCAGCATTTT
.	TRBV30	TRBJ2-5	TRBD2	CAWSLLADQETQYF	TGTGCCTGGAGCCTACTAGCGGATCAAGAGACCCAGTACTTC
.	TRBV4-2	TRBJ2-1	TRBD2	CASSHPSGSHNEQFF	TGTGCCAGCAGCCACCCTAGCGGGAGTCACAATGAGCAGTTCTTC
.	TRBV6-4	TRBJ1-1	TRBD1	CASSDSYRGDTEAFF	TGTGCCAGCAGTGACTCTTACAGGGGAGACACTGAAGCTTTCTTT
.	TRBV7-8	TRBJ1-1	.	CASSPWGPEGAEAFF	TGTGCCAGCAGCCCCTGGGGGCCCGAGGGGGCTGAAGCTTTCTTT
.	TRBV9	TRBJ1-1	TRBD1	CASGQVNTEAFF	TGTGCCAGCGGACAGGTTAACACTGAAGCTTTCTTT
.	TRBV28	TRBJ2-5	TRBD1	CASSLSQGQGETQYF	TGTGCCAGCAGTTTATCACAGGGACAGGGTGAGACCCAGTACTTC
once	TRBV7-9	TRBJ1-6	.	CASSPPRGSLDEALHF	TGTGCCAGCAGTCCCCCCCGGGGGTCCTTGGATGAGGCCCTCCACTTT
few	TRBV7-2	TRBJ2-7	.	CASSLGDTASYEQYF	TGTGCCAGCAGCTTAGGGGACACCGCCTCCTACGAGCAGTACTTC
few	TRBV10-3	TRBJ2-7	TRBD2	CAISEWGGWSYEQYF	TGTGCCATCAGTGAGTGGGGGGGGTGGTCCTACGAGCAGTACTTC
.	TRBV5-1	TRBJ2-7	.	CASSLDRASYEQYF	TGCGCCAGCAGCTTGGACAGGGCCTCCTACGAGCAGTACTTC
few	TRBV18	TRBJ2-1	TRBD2	CASSPSGAGDEQFF	TGTGCCAGCTCACCTAGCGGGGCCGGGGATGAGCAGTTCTTC
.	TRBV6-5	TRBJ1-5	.	CASSYLGEGPQHF	TGTGCCAGCAGTTACCTGGGTGAGGGACCCCAGCATTTT
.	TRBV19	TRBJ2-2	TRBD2	CASSIEGRGGNTGELFF	TGTGCCAGTAGTATAGAAGGGCGGGGGGGCAATACCGGGGAGCTGTTTTTT
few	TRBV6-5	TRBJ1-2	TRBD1	CASSYSRGHNYGYTF	TGTGCCAGCAGTTACTCCAGGGGGCATAACTATGGCTACACCTTC
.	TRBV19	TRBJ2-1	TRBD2	CASSIPLAGGPLYTEQFF	TGTGCCAGTAGTATCCCTCTAGCGGGAGGGCCCTTATACACTGAGCAGTTCTTC
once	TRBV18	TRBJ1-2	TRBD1	CASSPPGQIGLYGYTF	TGTGCCAGCTCACCTCCGGGACAGATCGGCCTCTATGGCTACACCTTC
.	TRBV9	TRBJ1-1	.	CASSGTYTGGTEAFF	TGTGCCAGCAGCGGGACCTATACGGGGGGCACTGAAGCTTTCTTT
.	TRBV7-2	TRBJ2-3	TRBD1	CASTTGVLSTDTQYF	TGTGCCAGCACTACAGGGGTCCTTAGCACAGATACGCAGTATTTT
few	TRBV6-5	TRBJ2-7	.	CATGGFDEQYF	TGTGCCACCGGGGGATTCGACGAGCAGTACTTC
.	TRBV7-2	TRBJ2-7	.	CASSLVADNSYEQYF	TGTGCCAGCAGCTTAGTAGCGGACAATTCCTACGAGCAGTACTTC
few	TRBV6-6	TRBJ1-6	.	CASRGVPRSYNSPLHF	TGTGCCAGCAGAGGGGTGCCCCGCTCCTATAATTCACCCCTCCACTTT
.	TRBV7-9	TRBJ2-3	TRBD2	CASSLTSGRTDTQYF	TGTGCCAGCAGCTTGACTAGCGGTCGCACAGATACGCAGTATTTT
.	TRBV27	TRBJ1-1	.	CASNKQGGAGMNTEAFF	TGTGCCAGCAACAAGCAGGGAGGCGCGGGGATGAACACTGAAGCTTTCTTT
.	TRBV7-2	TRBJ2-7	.	CASSRRTYEQYF	TGTGCCAGCAGCCGGAGGACCTACGAGCAGTACTTC